This entry lists 14 T cell receptor beta chains sequenced from one sample in a study of T cell repertoires in cytomegalovirus infection. TCRdb itself ran the reads through MiXCR, one entry per CDR3 protein. The sample lists hundreds of thousands of distinct CDR3 sequences, approximately 25% occurring once. Sample: CD8+ T cells from PBMCs. The receptors were sampled from a human donor in good health (CMV status not recorded). Some clones in this sample may be carry-over from other donors' samples.

This chain links TRBV12-5 with TRBJ1-3; D remains unclear. The CDR3 covers 12 residues. The germline V and J ends were trimmed by 9 bases and 0 bases, with 6 bases remaining between them. Germline CDR1 and CDR2: LGHNT and FRNRAP. CDR3 sequence: CASGNSGNTIYF. CDR3 bases: TGTGCTAGCGGGAACTCTGGAAACACCATATATTTT.

The chain has TRBV25-1 and TRBJ1-1, with D possibly matching TRBD1 (6 bases). Germline V gene sequence: CDR1 MGHDK, CDR2 SYGVNS. CDR3 length: 14 amino acids. Trimming removed 3 bases at V and 4 bases at J, with 12 bases between. CDR3 bases: TGTGCCAGCAGTGAGGAGGGGGGTCCCACTGAAGCTTTCTTT. The encoded protein is CASSEEGGPTEAFF.

There are many counts of this clonotype. This chain joins TRBV6-5 and TRBJ2-1, with 9 bases that match TRBD2. The germline V gene encodes CDR1 MNHEY and CDR2 SVGAGI. Trimming took 2 bases from V and 0 from J; bases not matched to a gene: 8. This CDR3 contains 18 residues. CDR3 amino acids: CASSYGTSYAASYNEQFF. CDR3 DNA sequence: TGTGCCAGCAGTTACGGGACTAGCTATGCGGCCTCCTACAATGAGCAGTTCTTC.

The gene calls are TRBV6-5 and TRBJ1-2; TRBD1 might be the D (6 bases). V lost 0 bases and J lost 7, with 12 bases in between. The V gene's germline CDR1 is MNHEY and CDR2 SVGAGI. This CDR3 spans 14 amino acids. The CDR3 sequence: CASSYSAGALGYTF. The CDR3 region has the DNA TGTGCCAGCAGTTACTCGGCAGGGGCGCTTGGCTACACCTTC.

The chain is built from TRBV28 and TRBJ2-2; D perhaps matches TRBD1 (5 bases). Germline CDR1 reads MDHEN; CDR2 reads SYDVKM. V lost 4 bases to trimming and J lost 3 bases, with 12 bases between them. The CDR3 spans 15 residues. The CDR3 region has the DNA TGTGCCAGCAGTTCAGGGCTCCGTGACACCGGGGAGCTGTTTTTT. It is translated as CASSSGLRDTGELFF.

The rearrangement joins TRBV6-2 or TRBV6-3 to TRBJ2-7; D not resolved. Germline values: CDR1 MNHEY, CDR2 SVGEGT. V was cut by 6 bases and J by 7 bases, with 7 bases left in between. CDR3 size: 10 residues. CDR3 loop: CASRGLEQYF. For the CDR3, the DNA is TGTGCCAGCAGGGGGTTAGAGCAGTACTTC.

Concerning this clonotype itself: Compared with germline, one end of the junction differs, possibly owing to a read error. This chain joins TRBV6-6 and TRBJ2-5; D possibly corresponds to TRBD2 (7 bases). The CDR3 has 13 amino acids. CDR1 and CDR2 from the germline V gene are MNHNY and SVGAGI (reference sequence). The CDR3 bases are TGTGTCAGCAGTTACGGGGGGCTGGAGGCCCAGTACTTC. It yields the protein CVSSYGGLEAQYF.

Only a few counts were recorded for this clonotype. The chain links TRBV7-2 to TRBJ1-1; 8 bases match TRBD1. CDR1 is SGHTA, CDR2 FQGNSA, per germline. CDR3 length: 15 residues. Trimming took 1 base from V and 2 from J; bases not matched to a gene: 3. Written as DNA, the CDR3 is TGTGCCAGCAGCTTAGACAGGGGGGTTAACACTGAAGCTTTCTTT. Protein: CASSLDRGVNTEAFF. Complete variable domain (other parts from reference TRBV7-2 and TRBJ1-1): GAGVSQSPSNKVTEKGKDVELRCDPISGHTALYWYRQSLGQGLEFLIYFQGNSAPDKSGLPSDRFSAERTGGSVSTLTIQRTQQEDSAVYLCASSLDRGVNTEAFFGQGTRLTVV.

For the CDR3, the DNA is TGTGCCATCATGGAGACAGGGGGGTCGAGCTCCTACAATGAGCAGTTCTTC. Translating it yields CAIMETGGSSSYNEQFF. This rearrangement joins TRBV10-3 to TRBJ2-1; 9 nucleotides agree with TRBD1. The V and J ends lost 7 bases and 0 bases, in that order; junction bases with no gene match: 10. This CDR3 is built from 17 residues. The germline CDR1 and CDR2 sequences are ENHRY and SYGVKD.

The rearrangement joins TRBV6-2 or TRBV6-3 to TRBJ1-1; possibly TRBD1 for D (5 bases). The CDR3 is 14 residues long. Germline CDR1 is MNHEY and CDR2 is SVGEGT. V lost 4 bases, J lost 4 bases, and 13 bases lay in between. CDR3 bases: TGTGCCAGCAGTTTAATTGCGGGGCGCACTGAAGCTTTCTTT. Translating it yields CASSLIAGRTEAFF.

There are a few counts of this clonotype. J is TRBJ1-1 and V is TRBV25-1, with D tentatively TRBD1 (5 bases). With 4 bases removed from V and 4 bases from J, the gap between germline ends came to 19 bases. Looked up from germline, CDR1 is MGHDK and CDR2 is SYGVNS. CDR3 length equals 16 residues. CDR3 sequence reads: CASSAHGGERGTEAFF. The CDR3, as DNA: TGTGCCAGCAGTGCCCATGGGGGGGAACGGGGCACTGAAGCTTTCTTT.

This clonotype has at least ten counts. The V and J genes are TRBV4-1 and TRBJ1-4; D gene ambiguous. The CDR3 is 15 amino acids. The V gene's germline CDR1 is MGHRA and CDR2 YSYEKL. V was cut by 0 bases and J by 0 bases, with 5 bases left in between. The CDR3 DNA is TGCGCCAGCAGCCAAGATGCCACAACTAATGAAAAACTGTTTTTT. Encoded protein: CASSQDATTNEKLFF.

The chain couples TRBV4-2 to TRBJ2-5; TRBD1 aligns across 10 bases. The CDR3 covers 18 residues. Germline-derived CDR1 and CDR2 are LGHNA and YNFKEQ. V shed 2 bases, J shed 4 bases, and the junction held 13 bases outside the gene matches. This CDR3 is CASSQLSPPGQGIETQYF. The CDR3 bases are TGTGCCAGCAGCCAACTATCCCCGCCGGGACAGGGGATAGAGACCCAGTACTTC.

This chain links TRBV14 with TRBJ2-7; 9 nucleotides line up with TRBD2. This CDR3 is 15 amino acids long. CDR1 and CDR2 (germline): SGHDN, FVKESK. The trim removed 3 bases at V and 3 bases at J, leaving 6 bases unmatched. The CDR3 DNA follows: TGTGCCAGCAGCCAGCAAGGGACTAGCTACTACGAGCAGTACTTC. Encoded protein: CASSQQGTSYYEQYF. The variable domain in full, completed from reference TRBV14 and TRBJ2-7, reads EAGVTQFPSHSVIEKGQTVTLRCDPISGHDNLYWYRRVMGKEIKFLLHFVKESKQDESGMPNNRFLAERTGGTYSTLKVQPAELEDSGVYFCASSQQGTSYYEQYFGPGTRLTVT.